This T cell receptor beta chain was documented in a study of liver allograft versus peripheral blood T cells. For the study at large: Comparative analysis was performed on T cell receptor repertoires from transplanted livers and from recipients' peripheral blood.

TCRdb passed the reads through MiXCR, listing each CDR3 protein once. The sample has some 1,000 distinct CDR3 sequences, approximately 40% seen once. Study observations and caveats: In liver allografts, T cell receptor repertoires reportedly differed from the repertoires found in peripheral blood.

This clonotype was seen a single time. The antigen remains unidentified. This probably arose from a read error, given a far larger clone one base away. The sequence came from a human patient who had a liver transplant. Some T cells here may be from the graft donor.

The CDR3 sequence is CAISGLTGGGYEQYF. Here the CDR3 DNA reads TGTGCCATCAGTGGACTGACGGGAGGGGGTTACGAGCAGTACTTC. The chain recombines TRBV13 with TRBJ2-7; 8 nucleotides match TRBD2. CDR3 size: 15 residues. The trim removed 10 bases at V and 4 bases at J, leaving 15 bases unmatched. Germline V gene sequence: CDR1 PRHDT, CDR2 FYEKMQ (reference sequence).